The sequence of this T cell receptor (beta chain) was determined in a study of CD4+ T cells in melanoma. The study, taken as a whole, reports: In melanoma, neoantigen-specific CD4+ T cells reportedly differed in differentiation state.

The protocol was immunoSEQ multiplex PCR, while the TCRdb copy is restricted to in-frame clones and leaves out a portion. The sample includes around 80 clones. A single count supports this clone. Its antigen remains unidentified. Germline-derived CDR1 and CDR2 are SEHNR and FQNEAQ (reference sequence). V lost 5 bases, J lost 2 bases, and 4 bases lay in between. This CDR3 is built from 13 residues. Sequencing was carried out using cells sorted by PD-1 expression. The origin of this receptor is a human donor with melanoma. This rearrangement joins TRBV7-9 to TRBJ2-6; unclear D gene. CDR3 in amino acids: CASSRPGANVLTF. CDR3 nucleotides: TGTGCCAGCAGCCGACCTGGGGCCAACGTCCTGACTTTC. The complete variable domain, with remaining parts taken from reference TRBV7-9 and TRBJ2-6, reads DTGVSQNPRHKITKRGQNVTFRCDPISEHNRLYWYRQTLGQGPEFLTYFQNEAQLEKSRLLSDRFSAERPKGSFSTLEIQRTEQGDSAMYLCASSRPGANVLTFGAGSRLTVL.